This T cell receptor beta chain was sequenced for a study of cytomegalovirus exposure and HLA in healthy donors. The count of this clone is one. Its antigen is unknown. Both 60 Vbeta primers and 13 Jbeta primers went into the PCR. Produced via immunoSEQ multiplex PCR; TCRdb's table is partial and in-frame only. The sample records approximately 140,000 clones, roughly three quarters being singletons. CDR3 length: 12 residues. Trimming pared 1 base from V and 6 bases from J, leaving 7 bases between. Germline-derived CDR1 and CDR2 are SEHNR and FQNEAQ (reference sequence). Findings and caveats of the study: Later on, analysis showed that most CMV-associated TCR beta chains appeared to be HLA-restricted. A later look showed TCR association rates differing by HLA locus, highest for DRB1 and lowest for HLA-C. Among TCR beta chains, those listed as cytomegalovirus-associated numbered about 160. Later analysis demonstrated an association between a missense DCLRE1C variant and TCR beta V- and J-gene trimming.

This receptor was taken from a female donor in good health and CMV-seronegative. The rearrangement uses TRBV7-9 and TRBJ2-7; D call uncertain. What was sequenced was PBMCs. This CDR3 reads CASSLGSLEQYF. The CDR3 DNA sequence: TGTGCCAGCAGCTTAGGTTCCCTCGAGCAGTACTTC.